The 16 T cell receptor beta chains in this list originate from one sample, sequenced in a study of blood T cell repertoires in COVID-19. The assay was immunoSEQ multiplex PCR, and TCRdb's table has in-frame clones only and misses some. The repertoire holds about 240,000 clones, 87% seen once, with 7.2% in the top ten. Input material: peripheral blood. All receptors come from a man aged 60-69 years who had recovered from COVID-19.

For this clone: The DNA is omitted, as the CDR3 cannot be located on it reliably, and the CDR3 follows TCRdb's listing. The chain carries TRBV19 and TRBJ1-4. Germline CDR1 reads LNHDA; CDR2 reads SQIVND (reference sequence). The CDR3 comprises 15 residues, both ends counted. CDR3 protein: CASSSGTATNEKLFF.

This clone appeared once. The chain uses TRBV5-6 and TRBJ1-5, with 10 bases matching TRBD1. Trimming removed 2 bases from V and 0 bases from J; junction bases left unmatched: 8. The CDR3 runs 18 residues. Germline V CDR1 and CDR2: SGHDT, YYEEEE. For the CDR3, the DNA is TGTGCCAGCAGCTTAACCGGACAGGGGGTGATTAGCAATCAGCCCCAGCATTTT. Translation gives CASSLTGQGVISNQPQHF. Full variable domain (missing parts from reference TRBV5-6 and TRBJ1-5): DAGVTQSPTHLIKTRGQQVTLRCSPKSGHDTVSWYQQALGQGPQFIFQYYEEEERQRGNFPDRFSGHQFPNYSSELNVNALLLGDSALYLCASSLTGQGVISNQPQHFGDGTRLSIL.

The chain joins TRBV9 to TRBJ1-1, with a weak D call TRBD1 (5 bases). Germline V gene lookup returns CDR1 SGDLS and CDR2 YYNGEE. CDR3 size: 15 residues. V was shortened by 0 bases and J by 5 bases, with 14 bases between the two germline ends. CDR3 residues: CASSVGVGLGTEAFF. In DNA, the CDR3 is TGTGCCAGCAGCGTAGGAGTGGGGCTTGGGACTGAAGCTTTCTTT.

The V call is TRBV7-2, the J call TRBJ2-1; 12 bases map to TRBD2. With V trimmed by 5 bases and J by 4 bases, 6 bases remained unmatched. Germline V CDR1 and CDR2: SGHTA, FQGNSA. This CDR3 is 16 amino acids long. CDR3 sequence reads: CASSATGLAGYNEQFF. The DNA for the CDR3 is TGTGCCAGCAGCGCTACCGGACTAGCGGGGTACAATGAGCAGTTCTTC.

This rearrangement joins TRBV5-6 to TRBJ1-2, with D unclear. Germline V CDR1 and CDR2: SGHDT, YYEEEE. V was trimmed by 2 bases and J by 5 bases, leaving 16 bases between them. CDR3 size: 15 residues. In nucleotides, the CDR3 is TGTGCCAGCAGCTTATCGTCGCGGCCCCTTTATGGCTACACCTTC. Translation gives CASSLSSRPLYGYTF.

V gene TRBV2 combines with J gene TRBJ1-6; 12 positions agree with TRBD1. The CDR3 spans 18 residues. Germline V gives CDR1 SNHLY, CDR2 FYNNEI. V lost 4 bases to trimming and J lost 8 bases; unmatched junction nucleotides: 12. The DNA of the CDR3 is TGTGCCAGCAGTGGGGGGGACAGGGGGCTTTGGAACGATTCACCCCTCCACTTT. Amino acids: CASSGGDRGLWNDSPLHF.

DNA of the CDR3: TGTGCCAGCAGCTTATCGGGGACAGTGCAGTTCTTC. It codes for CASSLSGTVQFF. V and J are TRBV7-8 and TRBJ2-1; TRBD1 agrees at 7 bases. Looked up from germline, CDR1 is SGHVS and CDR2 is FQNEAQ. The V segment lost 2 bases and the J segment 12 bases; nucleotides outside the gene matches: 4. CDR3 length: 12 residues.

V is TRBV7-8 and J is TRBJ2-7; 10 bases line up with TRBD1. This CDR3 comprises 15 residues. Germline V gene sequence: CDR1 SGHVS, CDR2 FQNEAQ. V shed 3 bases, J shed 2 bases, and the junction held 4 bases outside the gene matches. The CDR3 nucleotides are TGTGCCAGCAGCTTGGGACAGGGGAGGGCCTACGAGCAGTACTTC. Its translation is CASSLGQGRAYEQYF. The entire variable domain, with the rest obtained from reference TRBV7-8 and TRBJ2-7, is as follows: GAGVSQSPRYKVAKRGQDVALRCDPISGHVSLFWYQQALGQGPEFLTYFQNEAQLDKSGLPSDRFFAERPEGSVSTLKIQRTQQEDSAVYLCASSLGQGRAYEQYFGPGTRLTVT.

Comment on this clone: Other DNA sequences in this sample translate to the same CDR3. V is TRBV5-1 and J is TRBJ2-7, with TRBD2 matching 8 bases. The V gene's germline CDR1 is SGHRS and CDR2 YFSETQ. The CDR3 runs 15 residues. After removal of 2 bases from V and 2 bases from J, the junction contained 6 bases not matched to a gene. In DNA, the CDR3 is TGCGCCAGCAGCTTAGACGCGGGAGGTCCCTACGAGCAGTACTTC. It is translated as CASSLDAGGPYEQYF.

CDR3 DNA: TGCGCCAGCAGACAGACAATGAACACCGGGGAGCTGTTTTTT. This sequence encodes CASRQTMNTGELFF. The V and J genes are TRBV5-1 and TRBJ2-2, with D hard to call. The V end lost 5 bases, the J end lost 1 base, and 9 bases lay between the germline ends. There are 14 residues in the CDR3. The V gene's germline CDR1 is SGHRS and CDR2 YFSETQ. Complete variable domain (other parts from reference TRBV5-1 and TRBJ2-2): KAGVTQTPRYLIKTRGQQVTLSCSPISGHRSVSWYQQTPGQGLQFLFEYFSETQRNKGNFPGRFSGRQFSNSRSEMNVSTLELGDSALYLCASRQTMNTGELFFGEGSRLTVL.

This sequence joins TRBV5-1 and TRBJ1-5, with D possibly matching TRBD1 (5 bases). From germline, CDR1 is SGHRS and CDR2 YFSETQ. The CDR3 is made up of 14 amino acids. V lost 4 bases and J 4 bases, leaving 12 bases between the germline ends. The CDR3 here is CASSMGQGNQPQHF. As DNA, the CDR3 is TGCGCCAGCAGCATGGGCCAGGGAAATCAGCCCCAGCATTTT.

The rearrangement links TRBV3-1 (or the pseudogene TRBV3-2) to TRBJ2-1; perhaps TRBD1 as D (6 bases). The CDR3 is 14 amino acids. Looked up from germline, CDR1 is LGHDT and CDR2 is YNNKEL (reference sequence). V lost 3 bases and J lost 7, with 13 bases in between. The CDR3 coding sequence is TGTGCCAGCAGCCAGGGGGCCCGCGGAAATGAGCAGTTCTTC. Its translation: CASSQGARGNEQFF.

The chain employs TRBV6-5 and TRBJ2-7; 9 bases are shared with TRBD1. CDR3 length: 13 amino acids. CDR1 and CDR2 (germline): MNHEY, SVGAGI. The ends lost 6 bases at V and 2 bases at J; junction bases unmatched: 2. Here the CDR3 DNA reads TGTGCCAGCAGGGGGACAGGGCCCTACGAGCAGTACTTC. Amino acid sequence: CASRGTGPYEQYF.

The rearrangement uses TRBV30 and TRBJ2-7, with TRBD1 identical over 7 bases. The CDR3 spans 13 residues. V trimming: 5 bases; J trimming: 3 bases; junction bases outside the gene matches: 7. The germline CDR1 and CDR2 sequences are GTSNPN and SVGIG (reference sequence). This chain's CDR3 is CAWEGQFFYEQYV. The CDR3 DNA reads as TGTGCCTGGGAGGGACAGTTTTTCTACGAGCAGTACGTC.

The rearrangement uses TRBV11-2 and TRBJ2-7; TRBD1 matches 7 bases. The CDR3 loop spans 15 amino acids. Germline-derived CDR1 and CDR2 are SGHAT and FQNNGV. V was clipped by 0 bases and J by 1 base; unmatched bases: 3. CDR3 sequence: CASSLEGRGSYEQYF. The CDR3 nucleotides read TGTGCCAGCAGCTTAGAGGGCAGGGGGTCCTACGAGCAGTACTTC.

Here the CDR3 DNA reads TGTGCCAGTAGTACTGGGACAGGGGATTTAGCCAAAAACATTCAGTACTTC. It specifies CASSTGTGDLAKNIQYF. The J gene is TRBJ2-4, the V gene TRBV19, with TRBD1 matching over 10 bases. V lost 4 bases to trimming and J lost 0 bases; unmatched junction nucleotides: 6. This CDR3 is built from 17 residues. Germline CDR1 reads LNHDA; CDR2 reads SQIVND (reference sequence).